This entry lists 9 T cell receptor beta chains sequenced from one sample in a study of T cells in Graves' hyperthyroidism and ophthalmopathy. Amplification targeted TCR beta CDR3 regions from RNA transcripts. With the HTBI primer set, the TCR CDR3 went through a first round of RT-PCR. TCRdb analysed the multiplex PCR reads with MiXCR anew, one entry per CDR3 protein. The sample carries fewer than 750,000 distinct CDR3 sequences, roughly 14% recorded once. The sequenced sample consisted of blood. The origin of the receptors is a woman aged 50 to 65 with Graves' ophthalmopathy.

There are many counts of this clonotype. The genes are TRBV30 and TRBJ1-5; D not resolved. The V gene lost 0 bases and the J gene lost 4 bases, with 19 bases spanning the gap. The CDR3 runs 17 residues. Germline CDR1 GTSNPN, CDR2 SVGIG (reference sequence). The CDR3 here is CAWSVGFAEVENQPQHF. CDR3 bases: TGTGCCTGGAGTGTAGGTTTCGCTGAAGTGGAAAATCAGCCCCAGCATTTT.

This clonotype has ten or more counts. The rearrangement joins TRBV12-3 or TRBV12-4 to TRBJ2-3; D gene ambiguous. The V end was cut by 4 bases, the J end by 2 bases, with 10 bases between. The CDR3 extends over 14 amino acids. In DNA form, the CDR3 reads TGTGCCAGCAGTTACCCAGGAATCACAGATACGCAGTATTTT. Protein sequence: CASSYPGITDTQYF.

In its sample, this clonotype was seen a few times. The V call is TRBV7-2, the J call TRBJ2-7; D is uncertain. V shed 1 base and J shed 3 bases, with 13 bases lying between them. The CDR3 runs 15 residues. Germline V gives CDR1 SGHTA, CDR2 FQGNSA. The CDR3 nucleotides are TGTGCCAGCAGCTTAGGTCTTGCCTGGAACTACGAGCAGTACTTC. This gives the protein CASSLGLAWNYEQYF. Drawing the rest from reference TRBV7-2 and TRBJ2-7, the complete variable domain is GAGVSQSPSNKVTEKGKDVELRCDPISGHTALYWYRQSLGQGLEFLIYFQGNSAPDKSGLPSDRFSAERTGGSVSTLTIQRTQQEDSAVYLCASSLGLAWNYEQYFGPGTRLTVT.

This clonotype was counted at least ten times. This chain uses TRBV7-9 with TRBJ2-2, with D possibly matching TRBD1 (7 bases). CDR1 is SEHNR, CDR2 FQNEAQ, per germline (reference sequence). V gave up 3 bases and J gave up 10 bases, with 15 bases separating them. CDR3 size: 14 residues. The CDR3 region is CASSFPTGRSELFF. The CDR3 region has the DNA TGTGCCAGCAGCTTCCCGACAGGGAGGTCGGAGCTGTTTTTT.

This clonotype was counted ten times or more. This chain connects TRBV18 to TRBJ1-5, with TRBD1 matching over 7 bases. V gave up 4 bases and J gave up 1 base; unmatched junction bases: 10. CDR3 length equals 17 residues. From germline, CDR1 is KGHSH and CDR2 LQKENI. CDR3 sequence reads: CASSQLPTGFSNQPQHF. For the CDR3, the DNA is TGTGCCAGCTCACAGCTACCGACAGGGTTCAGCAATCAGCCCCAGCATTTT.

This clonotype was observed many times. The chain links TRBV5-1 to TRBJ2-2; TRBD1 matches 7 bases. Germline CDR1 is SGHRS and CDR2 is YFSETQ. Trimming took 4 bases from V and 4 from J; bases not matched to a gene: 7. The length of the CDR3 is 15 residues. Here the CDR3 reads CASSGKDRRTGELFF. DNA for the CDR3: TGCGCCAGCAGCGGAAAGGACAGGCGCACCGGGGAGCTGTTTTTT.

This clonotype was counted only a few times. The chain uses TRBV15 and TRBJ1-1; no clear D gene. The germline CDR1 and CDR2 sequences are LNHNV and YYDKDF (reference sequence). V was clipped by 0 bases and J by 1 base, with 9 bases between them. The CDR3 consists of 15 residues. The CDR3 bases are TGTGCCACCAGCAGAGATCCCGGGAGGAACACTGAAGCTTTCTTT. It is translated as CATSRDPGRNTEAFF. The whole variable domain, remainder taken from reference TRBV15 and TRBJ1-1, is DAMVIQNPRYQVTQFGKPVTLSCSQTLNHNVMYWYQQKSSQAPKLLFHYYDKDFNNEADTPDNFQSRRPNTSFCFLDIRSPGLGDTAMYLCATSRDPGRNTEAFFGQGTRLTVV.

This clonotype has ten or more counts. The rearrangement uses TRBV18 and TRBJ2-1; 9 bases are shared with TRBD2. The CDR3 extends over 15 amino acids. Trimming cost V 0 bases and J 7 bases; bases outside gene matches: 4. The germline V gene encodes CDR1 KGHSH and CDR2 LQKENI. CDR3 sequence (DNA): TGTGCCAGCTCACCACCGAGCGGGAGGTTAAATGAGCAGTTCTTC. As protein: CASSPPSGRLNEQFF. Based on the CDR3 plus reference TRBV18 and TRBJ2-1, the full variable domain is NAGVMQNPRHLVRRRGQEARLRCSPMKGHSHVYWYRQLPEEGLKFMVYLQKENIIDESGMPKERFSAEFPKEGPSILRIQQVVRGDSAAYFCASSPPSGRLNEQFFGPGTRLTVL.

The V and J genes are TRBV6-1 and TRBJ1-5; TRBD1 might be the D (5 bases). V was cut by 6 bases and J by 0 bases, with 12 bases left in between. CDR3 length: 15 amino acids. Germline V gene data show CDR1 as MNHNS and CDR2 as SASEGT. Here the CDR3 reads CASRSGGISNQPQHF. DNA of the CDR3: TGTGCCAGCAGGAGTGGGGGGATTAGCAATCAGCCCCAGCATTTT.